This T cell receptor beta chain originates from a study of cytomegalovirus exposure and HLA in healthy donors. On the study more broadly: For the approximately 400 genotyped donors, about 81% fell within the Caucasian-associated ancestry cluster.

Study conclusions and caveats: Among immune exposure information, only CMV serostatus was available.

With 6 bases removed from V and 7 bases from J, the gap between germline ends came to 15 bases. The CDR3 totals 14 residues. Germline CDR1 and CDR2: SNHLY and FYNNEI. Remarks on this clone: Its antigen is unknown.

At collection, donors were nominally healthy, but unrecorded immune exposures were probable. PCR involved 60 Vbeta and 13 Jbeta primers. Clones were sequenced by immunoSEQ multiplex PCR, and TCRdb holds only the in-frame ones, with some missing. The table has approximately 93,000 clones, about four fifths seen once. This sequence joins TRBV2 and TRBJ1-4; TRBD1 is a possible D gene (6 bases). The specimen sequenced was PBMCs. The receptor's source is a woman between 40 and 50 years old in good health and CMV-seronegative. The CDR3 nucleotides read TGTGCCAGCAGACCACAGGGAGTGGGTGAAAAACTGTTTTTT. It is translated as CASRPQGVGEKLFF.